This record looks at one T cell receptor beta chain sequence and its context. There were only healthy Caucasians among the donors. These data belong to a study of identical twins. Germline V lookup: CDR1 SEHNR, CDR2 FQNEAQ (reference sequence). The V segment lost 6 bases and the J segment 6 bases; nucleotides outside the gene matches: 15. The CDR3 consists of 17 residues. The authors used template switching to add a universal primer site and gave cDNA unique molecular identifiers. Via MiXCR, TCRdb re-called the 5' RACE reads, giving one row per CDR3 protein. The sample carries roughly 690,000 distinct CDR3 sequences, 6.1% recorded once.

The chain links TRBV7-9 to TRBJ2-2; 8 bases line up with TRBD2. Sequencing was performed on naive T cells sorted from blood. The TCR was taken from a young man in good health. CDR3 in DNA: TGTGCCAGCAGATATCTCATCGGGACTAGACTCCCCGGGGAGCTGTTTTTT. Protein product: CASRYLIGTRLPGELFF.